Below, 29 T cell receptor beta chains from the same sample are listed, as sequenced in a study of T cell repertoires in cytomegalovirus infection. TCRdb called the reads again in MiXCR, with one record for every CDR3 protein. The profile covers about 310,000 distinct CDR3 sequences, with approximately 25% appearing a single time and roughly 15% taken by the ten largest. These receptors have no known antigen. Sequenced material: cultured PBMCs, taken from culture after CMV antigen stimulation. The receptors derive from a human donor in good health (CMV status not recorded). Some clones in this sample may be carry-over from other donors' samples.

This clonotype was seen more than once but under ten times. This chain links TRBV7-9 with TRBJ2-3; no clear D. V was trimmed by 5 bases and J by 0 bases, leaving 12 bases between them. Germline V gives CDR1 SEHNR, CDR2 FQNEAQ (reference sequence). CDR3 length: 15 residues. CDR3 nucleotide sequence: TGTGCCAGCAGCCGCAACTCGTCTAGCACAGATACGCAGTATTTT. Its translation is CASSRNSSSTDTQYF.

This clonotype has only a few counts. The gene calls are TRBV6-2 or TRBV6-3 and TRBJ1-1, with D possibly TRBD1 on 6 matching bases. Trimming took off 5 bases at V and 4 bases at J, with 17 bases between the two ends. The CDR3 extends over 15 amino acids. Germline V gene data show CDR1 as MNHEY and CDR2 as SVGEGT. The CDR3 DNA is TGTGCCAGCAGTGCCAACAGGGAGTGGGGCACTGAAGCTTTCTTT. Translation gives CASSANREWGTEAFF.

V gene TRBV15 combines with J gene TRBJ1-2; D may be TRBD1 (6 bases). The CDR3 has 17 residues. V lost 0 bases and J lost 2, with 16 bases in between. Germline V gene data show CDR1 as LNHNV and CDR2 as YYDKDF (reference sequence). In DNA form, the CDR3 reads TGTGCCACCAGCAGAGATTTTCCGGACAGACGGAACTATGGCTACACCTTC. It specifies CATSRDFPDRRNYGYTF.

This clonotype was detected many times. The rearrangement links TRBV7-2 to TRBJ2-3; possibly TRBD2 for D (6 bases). V gave up 3 bases and J gave up 6 bases, with 10 bases separating them. Germline-derived CDR1 and CDR2 are SGHTA and FQGNSA. The CDR3 runs 13 residues. The CDR3 DNA follows: TGTGCCAGCAGCTTCTTTCGGGGGGATACGCAGTATTTT. Translating it yields CASSFFRGDTQYF.

V gene TRBV20-1 combines with J gene TRBJ1-6, with 7 nucleotides matching TRBD1. The CDR3 is made up of 13 amino acids. The germline V gene has CDR1 DFQATT and CDR2 SNEGSKA (reference sequence). CDR3 bases: TGCGTTACCACGGGACAGTATAATTCACCCCTCCACTTT. Protein product: CVTTGQYNSPLHF.

This clonotype was detected many times. The chain carries TRBV7-3 and TRBJ2-5, with no clear D. CDR3 length: 15 residues. In germline, CDR1 is SGHTA, CDR2 FQGTGA. Trimming took off 5 bases at V and 2 bases at J, with 15 bases between the two ends. The CDR3 coding sequence is TGTGCCAGCAGCCCCGCGGCTGGGGTTCAAGAGACCCAGTACTTC. Its translation: CASSPAAGVQETQYF.

This clonotype was picked up many times. The V and J genes are TRBV29-1 and TRBJ1-5; tentative D call: TRBD1 (5 bases). CDR1 is SQVTM, CDR2 ANQGSEA, per germline. The CDR3 contains 13 residues. V lost 0 bases, J lost 6 bases, and 9 bases lay in between. In nucleotides, the CDR3 is TGCAGCGTTGAAGAGGGGGGGGGTCAGCCCCAGCATTTT. It yields the protein CSVEEGGGQPQHF.

There are a few counts of this clonotype. The J gene is TRBJ1-5, the V gene TRBV5-6; D gene uncertain. Germline CDR1 reads SGHDT; CDR2 reads YYEEEE. The V and J ends lost 0 bases and 3 bases respectively, with 13 bases between them. The CDR3 consists of 16 residues. DNA for the CDR3: TGTGCCAGCAGCTTGGCCGCGGGTGCGGACAATCAGCCCCAGCATTTT. It encodes CASSLAAGADNQPQHF.

The chain employs TRBV6-1 and TRBJ2-1, with D unresolved. Per the germline V gene, CDR1 is MNHNS and CDR2 is SASEGT. The germline V and J ends were trimmed by 6 bases and 8 bases, with 8 bases remaining between them. The CDR3 length is 11 residues. As DNA, the CDR3 is TGTGCCAGCAGCAATCGGGATGAGCAGTTCTTC. The encoded protein is CASSNRDEQFF.

The sample holds many counts of this clonotype. This chain joins TRBV7-2 and TRBJ2-3; possibly TRBD1 or TRBD2 for D (6 bases each). V lost 1 base and J 9 bases, leaving 17 bases between the germline ends. The CDR3 covers 15 residues. Per germline, CDR1 SGHTA and CDR2 FQGNSA. The CDR3 reads CASSLGGQGRKTQYF. In nucleotides, the CDR3 is TGTGCCAGCAGCTTAGGGGGGCAGGGGAGGAAGACGCAGTATTTT. The variable domain in full, completed from reference TRBV7-2 and TRBJ2-3, reads GAGVSQSPSNKVTEKGKDVELRCDPISGHTALYWYRQSLGQGLEFLIYFQGNSAPDKSGLPSDRFSAERTGGSVSTLTIQRTQQEDSAVYLCASSLGGQGRKTQYFGPGTRLTVL.

With regard to this clonotype: Just one base apart from a much larger clone, this may be a read error. This chain connects TRBV7-2 to TRBJ2-5; TRBD2 is a possible D gene (6 bases). The CDR3 totals 15 residues. Germline V gene sequence: CDR1 SGHTA, CDR2 FQGNSA. The CDR3 reads CAGSFTSRPEGTQYF. CDR3 in DNA: TGTGCCGGCAGCTTCACATCTAGGCCGGAGGGGACCCAGTACTTC.

This clonotype was seen ten or more times. The V gene is TRBV2, the J gene TRBJ1-5; D is uncertain. The CDR3 contains 13 residues. Per germline, CDR1 SNHLY and CDR2 FYNNEI. The V end lost 4 bases, the J end lost 4 bases, and 8 bases lay between the germline ends. Here the CDR3 DNA reads TGTGCCAGCAGTGTATTCGAGAATCAGCCCCAGCATTTT. Translation gives CASSVFENQPQHF.

The chain uses TRBV19 and TRBJ2-3; 14 nucleotides match TRBD2. CDR3 length: 16 amino acids. The ends lost 5 bases at V and 5 bases at J; junction bases unmatched: 6. Looked up from germline, CDR1 is LNHDA and CDR2 is SQIVND (reference sequence). The chain's CDR3 is CASSPGTSGSGDTQYF. The CDR3 DNA reads TGTGCCAGTAGTCCCGGGACTAGCGGGAGTGGAGATACGCAGTATTTT.

This clonotype has more than one count but fewer than ten. The chain joins TRBV28 to TRBJ2-2; TRBD2 aligns across 12 bases. CDR1 and CDR2 (germline): MDHEN, SYDVKM. The CDR3 extends over 19 amino acids. Trimming took 3 bases from V and 0 from J; bases not matched to a gene: 8. CDR3 DNA sequence: TGTGCCAGCAGTTTCCCGACTAGCGGGAGAGGCGCGAACACCGGGGAGCTGTTTTTT. It specifies CASSFPTSGRGANTGELFF.

The chain carries TRBV11-2 and TRBJ1-4; 8 bases line up with TRBD1. With V trimmed by 1 base and J by 8 bases, 9 bases remained unmatched. Germline lookup yields CDR1 SGHAT and CDR2 FQNNGV. The CDR3 length is 16 residues. Written as DNA, the CDR3 is TGTGCCAGCAGCTTAGGGCAGGGGGCGATCGGAGAAAAACTGTTTTTT. As protein: CASSLGQGAIGEKLFF. Full variable domain (remainder filled in from reference TRBV11-2 and TRBJ1-4): EAGVAQSPRYKIIEKRQSVAFWCNPISGHATLYWYQQILGQGPKLLIQFQNNGVVDDSQLPKDRFSAERLKGVDSTLKIQPAKLEDSAVYLCASSLGQGAIGEKLFFGSGTQLSVL.

This clonotype was seen only a few times. This chain links TRBV7-9 with TRBJ1-6; perhaps TRBD1 as D (5 bases). CDR3 size: 15 residues. V shed 5 bases and J shed 9 bases, with 17 bases lying between them. CDR1 is SEHNR and CDR2 is FQNEAQ in the germline V gene (reference sequence). DNA of the CDR3: TGTGCCAGCAGCAGGAGGGACTTGGGTTCTTCACCCCTCCACTTT. It is translated as CASSRRDLGSSPLHF. The variable domain in full, completed from reference TRBV7-9 and TRBJ1-6, reads DTGVSQNPRHKITKRGQNVTFRCDPISEHNRLYWYRQTLGQGPEFLTYFQNEAQLEKSRLLSDRFSAERPKGSFSTLEIQRTEQGDSAMYLCASSRRDLGSSPLHFGNGTRLTVT.

This clonotype was picked up many times. The J gene is TRBJ2-1, the V gene TRBV7-2; D might be TRBD2 (5 bases). CDR3 size: 14 residues. Germline V gives CDR1 SGHTA, CDR2 FQGNSA. V was shortened by 4 bases and J by 0 bases, with 7 bases between the two germline ends. The CDR3, as DNA: TGTGCCAGCAGCTCTGACTACTCCTACAATGAGCAGTTCTTC. Its protein is CASSSDYSYNEQFF.

This clonotype was picked up a small number of times. The genes are TRBV19 and TRBJ1-5, with D maybe TRBD1 (6 bases). This CDR3 is 16 amino acids long. The germline V gene encodes CDR1 LNHDA and CDR2 SQIVND (reference sequence). Trimming removed 2 bases at V and 2 bases at J, with 13 bases between. The CDR3 sequence is CASSIWQGQGNQPQHF. The DNA for the CDR3 is TGTGCCAGTAGTATATGGCAGGGGCAGGGCAATCAGCCCCAGCATTTT. The variable domain in full, completed from reference TRBV19 and TRBJ1-5, reads DGGITQSPKYLFRKEGQNVTLSCEQNLNHDAMYWYRQDPGQGLRLIYYSQIVNDFQKGDIAEGYSVSREKKESFPLTVTSAQKNPTAFYLCASSIWQGQGNQPQHFGDGTRLSIL.

This chain uses TRBV10-3 with TRBJ2-1; the D gene is possibly TRBD1 (5 bases). The CDR3 sequence is 15 residues long. The ends were cut back, 0 bases at V and 5 bases at J, with 11 bases in the middle. The germline V gene encodes CDR1 ENHRY and CDR2 SYGVKD. The CDR3 DNA reads as TGTGCCATCAGTGAGTCAGGGGCTACCCACAATGAGCAGTTCTTC. Protein sequence: CAISESGATHNEQFF.

This clonotype was found many times. The chain combines TRBV7-2 with TRBJ2-4; D possibly matches TRBD1 or TRBD2 (5 bases each). The germline V gene has CDR1 SGHTA and CDR2 FQGNSA. V gave up 4 bases and J gave up 7 bases, with 11 bases separating them. The CDR3 runs 13 residues. DNA for the CDR3: TGTGCCAGCAGCTCCTCCTGGGGGAACATTCAGTACTTC. Its translation: CASSSSWGNIQYF.

The chain carries TRBV20-1 and TRBJ2-5, with TRBD2 identical over 8 bases. The CDR3 covers 15 residues. Germline loops: CDR1 DFQATT, CDR2 SNEGSKA (reference sequence). Trimming removed 3 bases from V and 2 bases from J; junction bases left unmatched: 8. As DNA, the CDR3 is TGCAGTGCTAGCCCAGCGGGAGAGGTTCAAGAGACCCAGTACTTC. It is translated as CSASPAGEVQETQYF.

This clonotype showed up many times. This chain joins TRBV6-1 and TRBJ2-7; tentative D call: TRBD1 (5 bases). Germline V gives CDR1 MNHNS, CDR2 SASEGT. CDR3 length: 16 amino acids. Trimming pared 7 bases from V and 2 bases from J, leaving 21 bases between. The CDR3 nucleotides read TGTGCCAGCACTGACGGGCCCGGCACAGGAGCCTACGAGCAGTACGTC. This translates into CASTDGPGTGAYEQYV.

This clonotype was observed many times. V gene TRBV5-6 combines with J gene TRBJ2-7; 10 nucleotides agree with TRBD1. V lost 4 bases to trimming and J lost 5 bases; unmatched junction nucleotides: 6. Per germline, CDR1 SGHDT and CDR2 YYEEEE. This CDR3 is built from 14 residues. The CDR3 loop is CASSPGTGVHEQYF. In nucleotides, the CDR3 is TGTGCCAGCAGCCCGGGGACAGGGGTACACGAGCAGTACTTC.

The chain couples TRBV2 to TRBJ1-1, with D uncertain. V lost 7 bases, J lost 3 bases, and 9 bases lay in between. Germline CDR1 reads SNHLY; CDR2 reads FYNNEI. This CDR3 is 12 amino acids long. This CDR3 is CASKRSHTEAFF. The DNA for the CDR3 is TGTGCCAGCAAGCGGAGTCACACTGAAGCTTTCTTT.

This clonotype was seen at least ten times. The chain recombines TRBV7-9 with TRBJ2-5, with D possibly TRBD1 on 6 matching bases. The CDR3 is 15 amino acids. Germline V CDR1 and CDR2: SEHNR, FQNEAQ (reference sequence). V gave up 3 bases and J gave up 2 bases, with 13 bases separating them. The CDR3 DNA sequence: TGTGCCAGCAGCTTCGGACAGTTCCTTCAAGAGACCCAGTACTTC. This encodes CASSFGQFLQETQYF.

Worth noting for this clonotype: The junction and the germline gene differ at one end; a read error may be behind it. This chain links TRBV24-1 with TRBJ2-1, with a possible D match to TRBD1 (6 bases). The CDR3 runs to 15 residues. Germline assignment: CDR1 KGHDR and CDR2 SFDVKD. The CDR3 DNA reads as TGTGCCACCAGTGTCCACTCAGCCGGACAGAATGCGCAGTTCTTC. This gives the protein CATSVHSAGQNAQFF.

In its sample, this clonotype was seen many times. The chain recombines TRBV6-5 with TRBJ1-6, with D perhaps TRBD1 (5 bases). Germline V gene data show CDR1 as MNHEY and CDR2 as SVGAGI. V shed 2 bases and J shed 0 bases, with 14 bases lying between them. The CDR3 runs to 18 residues. This CDR3 is CASSYAGPLSSYNSPLHF. The DNA for the CDR3 is TGTGCCAGCAGTTACGCGGGACCCCTGAGCTCCTATAATTCACCCCTCCACTTT.

This rearrangement joins TRBV19 to TRBJ1-5; D unresolved. The CDR3 contains 15 residues. CDR1 LNHDA and CDR2 SQIVND come from the germline V gene (reference sequence). V was trimmed by 3 bases and J by 1 base, leaving 10 bases between them. CDR3 nucleotide sequence: TGTGCCAGTAGTATTTACCCGGGGAGCAATCAGCCCCAGCATTTT. Its protein is CASSIYPGSNQPQHF.

This clonotype was counted a few times. The gene calls are TRBV14 and TRBJ2-5; 8 bases are a match to TRBD2. Germline values: CDR1 SGHDN, CDR2 FVKESK. This CDR3 comprises 14 residues. V shed 6 bases, J shed 5 bases, and the junction held 8 bases outside the gene matches. The CDR3 loop reads CASSLSGSFETQYF. Here the CDR3 DNA reads TGTGCCAGCAGTCTCAGCGGGAGTTTCGAGACCCAGTACTTC.